This T cell receptor (beta chain) was captured in a study of shared clonotypes between healthy human individuals. The CDR3 covers 11 residues. Germline values: CDR1 SGHRS, CDR2 YFSETQ. Between the trimmed V and J ends, which lost 0 bases and 4 bases, there was a span of 2 bases. Details on this clone: The same CDR3 is also encoded by other DNA sequences in this sample.

Terminally differentiated effector memory CD45RA+ cells were excluded by CCR7 positive selection of CD45RO-negative cells. Measured with immunoSEQ multiplex PCR; TCRdb has only the in-frame clones, and not every one. The sample shows around 2.1 million clones, roughly 91% of them seen only once. The rearrangement links TRBV5-1 to TRBJ2-7; no clear D. The receptor was isolated from a man younger than 35 in good health. Some clones in this sample may be carry-over from other donors' samples. The specimen was naive CD8+ T cells from PBMCs. DNA for the CDR3: TGCGCCAGCAGCTTGGGGTACGAGCAGTACTTC. It translates to CASSLGYEQYF.